These T cell receptor beta chains were read from a single sample in a study of shared T cell receptors in the human thymus. Some clones are missing from TCRdb's copy, which holds only in-frame ones; the method was immunoSEQ multiplex PCR. The data show approximately 580,000 clones, with about four fifths seen just once and more than 0.01% held by the top ten. These data were likewise used in another study, on human thymus T cells.

The sequenced sample was thymocytes. These TCRs come from a boy in the first two years of life with a congenital heart defect. The CDR3 runs from the conserved cysteine through the conserved F or W. D genes are given only for firm matches. Where a row states a size, it is once, few, many or the class of an expanded clone; other rows omit it.

d_call: -; clone_size: -; j_call: TRBJ1-1; v_call: TRBV9; cdr3_nt: TGTGCCAGCAGCGTAGAGGGAAGTCGGGGGTCGCGCACTGAAGCTTTCTTT; cdr3_aa: CASSVEGSRGSRTEAFF
d_call: TRBD1; clone_size: -; j_call: TRBJ1-3; v_call: TRBV5-4; cdr3_nt: TGTGCCAGCAGCCACGGGACAGGGGTCGGAAACACCATATATTTT; cdr3_aa: CASSHGTGVGNTIYF
d_call: TRBD2; clone_size: -; j_call: TRBJ2-5; v_call: TRBV2; cdr3_nt: TGTGCCAGCAGTGTAGGACTAGCGGGCCAAGAGACCCAGTACTTC; cdr3_aa: CASSVGLAGQETQYF
d_call: -; clone_size: few; j_call: TRBJ1-2; v_call: TRBV6-5; cdr3_nt: TGTGCCAGCAGGATGGACCCAAGGGGTATTCGGGGCTACACCTTC; cdr3_aa: CASRMDPRGIRGYTF
d_call: TRBD2; clone_size: once; j_call: TRBJ2-5; v_call: TRBV27; cdr3_nt: TGTGCCAGCAGCCGGCTCTGGCGGGAGGGCCTTGAGACCCAGTACTTC; cdr3_aa: CASSRLWREGLETQYF
d_call: -; clone_size: -; j_call: TRBJ2-7; v_call: TRBV29-1; cdr3_nt: TGCAGCGTTGAAAGGCAGGGCTACGAGCAGTACTTC; cdr3_aa: CSVERQGYEQYF
d_call: -; clone_size: -; j_call: TRBJ1-2; v_call: TRBV25-1; cdr3_nt: TGTGCCAGCAGTGAATGGGCCAGACCTGGCTACACCTTC; cdr3_aa: CASSEWARPGYTF
d_call: -; clone_size: once; j_call: TRBJ2-6; v_call: TRBV19; cdr3_nt: TGTGCCAGTAGTGGAATTCTGGGGGCATCTGGGGCCAACGTCCTGACTTTC; cdr3_aa: CASSGILGASGANVLTF
d_call: TRBD1; clone_size: -; j_call: TRBJ2-2; v_call: TRBV25-1; cdr3_nt: TGTGCCAGCAGTGAAGTTTTCGGACAGGGACTCAACACCGGGGAGCTGTTTTTT; cdr3_aa: CASSEVFGQGLNTGELFF
d_call: -; clone_size: -; j_call: TRBJ2-3; v_call: TRBV4-3; cdr3_nt: TGCGCCAGCAGCCAAGTAAGGGCACGGGACTCAGATACGCAGTATTTT; cdr3_aa: CASSQVRARDSDTQYF
d_call: -; clone_size: -; j_call: TRBJ1-4; v_call: TRBV6-6; cdr3_nt: TGTGCCAGCAGTTTACGGCCGGGAAAACTGTTTTTT; cdr3_aa: CASSLRPGKLFF
d_call: -; clone_size: -; j_call: TRBJ2-6; v_call: TRBV6-4; cdr3_nt: TGTGCCAGCAGTGTATCGGGCTCTGGGGCCAACGTCCTGACTTTC; cdr3_aa: CASSVSGSGANVLTF
d_call: TRBD1; clone_size: -; j_call: TRBJ2-5; v_call: TRBV13; cdr3_nt: TGTGCCAGCAGCCCCCCGGGACAGAGGTGGGAGACCCAGTACTTC; cdr3_aa: CASSPPGQRWETQYF
d_call: TRBD2; clone_size: once; j_call: TRBJ2-3; v_call: TRBV4-3; cdr3_nt: TGCGCCAGCAGCCAAGATGCGGGAGAAGCAGATACGCAGTATTTT; cdr3_aa: CASSQDAGEADTQYF
d_call: TRBD1; clone_size: few; j_call: TRBJ1-2; v_call: TRBV5-6; cdr3_nt: TGTGCCAGCAGCTCCGACTCGGGACAGATCTATGGCTACACCTTC; cdr3_aa: CASSSDSGQIYGYTF
d_call: TRBD2; clone_size: -; j_call: TRBJ2-3; v_call: TRBV29-1; cdr3_nt: TGCAGCGTTGACCCGACTAGCGGGAGGTCCGCAGATACGCAGTATTTT; cdr3_aa: CSVDPTSGRSADTQYF
d_call: -; clone_size: -; j_call: TRBJ2-3; v_call: TRBV6-1; cdr3_nt: TGTGCCAGCAGTGCTTTCGGGACATCTCTTCTCACAGATACGCAGTATTTT; cdr3_aa: CASSAFGTSLLTDTQYF
d_call: -; clone_size: -; j_call: TRBJ1-6; v_call: TRBV4-3; cdr3_nt: TGCGCCAGCAGCCAACTCGACAGGTTTGATTCACCCCTCCACTTT; cdr3_aa: CASSQLDRFDSPLHF
d_call: -; clone_size: -; j_call: TRBJ2-6; v_call: TRBV9; cdr3_nt: TGTGCCAGCAGCGCGACATTGAGCTCTGGGGCCAACGTCCTGACTTTC; cdr3_aa: CASSATLSSGANVLTF
d_call: -; clone_size: -; j_call: TRBJ1-1; v_call: TRBV6-6; cdr3_nt: TGTGCCAGCAGCCAGGGGAACACTGAAGCTTTCTTT; cdr3_aa: CASSQGNTEAFF
d_call: TRBD2; clone_size: -; j_call: TRBJ2-1; v_call: TRBV4-2; cdr3_nt: TGTGCCAGCAGCCAATATAAGCGGGGCCTCTCCTACAATGAGCAGTTCTTC; cdr3_aa: CASSQYKRGLSYNEQFF
d_call: -; clone_size: -; j_call: TRBJ2-2; v_call: TRBV6-1; cdr3_nt: TGTGCCAGCAGGTCTTTGGTAGAGGTGGCCGGGGAGCTGTTTTTT; cdr3_aa: CASRSLVEVAGELFF
d_call: TRBD2; clone_size: -; j_call: TRBJ2-2; v_call: TRBV30; cdr3_nt: TGTGCCTGGAGTGTACTTCCTGAGCGGGAGAGTACCGGGGAGCTGTTTTTT; cdr3_aa: CAWSVLPERESTGELFF
d_call: TRBD2; clone_size: -; j_call: TRBJ2-1; v_call: TRBV9; cdr3_nt: TGTGCCAGCAGCGTAGAGAGGGGAACTAGCGGGAGGGGGTATGAGCAGTTCTTC; cdr3_aa: CASSVERGTSGRGYEQFF
d_call: -; clone_size: -; j_call: TRBJ2-7; v_call: TRBV20-1; cdr3_nt: TGCAGTGCCGCAATTAGCGTCGAGCAGTACTTC; cdr3_aa: CSAAISVEQYF
d_call: -; clone_size: -; j_call: TRBJ2-1; v_call: TRBV10-3; cdr3_nt: TGTGCCATCAGGCCCGGACAAATCTACAATGAGCAGTTCTTC; cdr3_aa: CAIRPGQIYNEQFF
d_call: -; clone_size: -; j_call: TRBJ1-1; v_call: TRBV29-1; cdr3_nt: TGCAGCGTTGAAGATCGATTCCGGAGGGACACTGAAGCTTTCTTT; cdr3_aa: CSVEDRFRRDTEAFF
d_call: -; clone_size: once; j_call: TRBJ1-5; v_call: TRBV2; cdr3_nt: TGTGCCAGCAGTGTTTGGAGGGGAGGGAGCAATCAGCCCCAGCATTTT; cdr3_aa: CASSVWRGGSNQPQHF
d_call: TRBD1; clone_size: -; j_call: TRBJ1-5; v_call: TRBV10-2; cdr3_nt: TGCGCCACACCCCAGGGGGGAGACCAGCCCCAGCATTTT; cdr3_aa: CATPQGGDQPQHF
d_call: TRBD1; clone_size: -; j_call: TRBJ1-1; v_call: TRBV5-1; cdr3_nt: TGCGCCAGCAGCTTGGTAGGCAGGGGGGACACTGAAGCTTTCTTT; cdr3_aa: CASSLVGRGDTEAFF
d_call: -; clone_size: -; j_call: TRBJ1-1; v_call: TRBV6-1; cdr3_nt: TGTGCCAGCAGTCCTATCAGGGTTGGGAACACTGAAGCTTTCTTT; cdr3_aa: CASSPIRVGNTEAFF
d_call: -; clone_size: -; j_call: TRBJ2-1; v_call: TRBV20-1; cdr3_nt: TGCAGTGCCCCCGACAGTAGTCAGTTCTTC; cdr3_aa: CSAPDSSQFF
d_call: TRBD2; clone_size: few; j_call: TRBJ2-1; v_call: TRBV5-4; cdr3_nt: TGTGCCAGCAGCCAGGGACTAGCGGGAGAAGGTGAGCAGTTCTTC; cdr3_aa: CASSQGLAGEGEQFF
d_call: -; clone_size: -; j_call: TRBJ2-1; v_call: TRBV7-6; cdr3_nt: TGTGCCAGCAGCTTGGGCGGGACTCACTACAATGAGCAGTTCTTC; cdr3_aa: CASSLGGTHYNEQFF
d_call: -; clone_size: -; j_call: TRBJ1-2; v_call: TRBV6-1; cdr3_nt: TGTGCCAGCAGTGAAGAAAGGTTTGAGTTGGAGCGGCTTAACTATGGCTACACCTTC; cdr3_aa: CASSEERFELERLNYGYTF
d_call: TRBD2; clone_size: -; j_call: TRBJ2-7; v_call: TRBV30; cdr3_nt: TGTGCCTGGAGCCCCTGTCCCAGCCTAGCGGGAGACTACGAGCAGTACTTC; cdr3_aa: CAWSPCPSLAGDYEQYF
d_call: TRBD2; clone_size: -; j_call: TRBJ2-7; v_call: TRBV11-3; cdr3_nt: TGTGCCAGCAGCGAAGAAGGGACTAGCTGGTACGAGCAGTACTTC; cdr3_aa: CASSEEGTSWYEQYF
d_call: TRBD1; clone_size: once; j_call: TRBJ1-4; v_call: TRBV28; cdr3_nt: TGTGCCAGCAGTCCCCAGTTCGGACAGGACCGTGAAAAACTGTTTTTT; cdr3_aa: CASSPQFGQDREKLFF
d_call: TRBD2; clone_size: once; j_call: TRBJ2-5; v_call: TRBV27; cdr3_nt: TGTGCCAGCAGTTCAGTAGCGGGAGGGCCTGGGGAGACCCAGTACTTC; cdr3_aa: CASSSVAGGPGETQYF
d_call: -; clone_size: once; j_call: TRBJ2-7; v_call: TRBV5-1; cdr3_nt: TGCGCCAGCAGCCCTCCCCGGAACAGCTCCTACGAGCAGTACTTC; cdr3_aa: CASSPPRNSSYEQYF
d_call: -; clone_size: -; j_call: TRBJ2-7; v_call: TRBV28; cdr3_nt: TGTGCCAGCAGTTACCCCCCCGGTGGGGGGAACGAGCAGTACTTC; cdr3_aa: CASSYPPGGGNEQYF
d_call: -; clone_size: -; j_call: TRBJ1-1; v_call: TRBV21-1; cdr3_nt: TGTGCCAGCAGCCTTTATCCCACTGAAGCTTTCTTT; cdr3_aa: CASSLYPTEAFF
d_call: -; clone_size: -; j_call: TRBJ1-3; v_call: TRBV28; cdr3_nt: TGTGCCAGCAGTCGGGGTAGGGTTTCCCCCTCTGGAAACACCATATATTTT; cdr3_aa: CASSRGRVSPSGNTIYF
d_call: -; clone_size: -; j_call: TRBJ2-7; v_call: TRBV2; cdr3_nt: TGTGCCAGCATGACGGGACACCCTTCTAAAGTCTCCTACGAGCAGTACTTC; cdr3_aa: CASMTGHPSKVSYEQYF
d_call: TRBD1; clone_size: -; j_call: TRBJ2-7; v_call: TRBV4-1; cdr3_nt: TGCGCCAGCAGCCAAGAGACAGGGACAATGTACGAGCAGTACTTC; cdr3_aa: CASSQETGTMYEQYF
d_call: TRBD2; clone_size: -; j_call: TRBJ2-1; v_call: TRBV12-5; cdr3_nt: TGTGCTAGTGGTTTGTTGGCGGGAGGGGATTACAATGAGCAGTTCTTC; cdr3_aa: CASGLLAGGDYNEQFF
d_call: TRBD1; clone_size: -; j_call: TRBJ2-7; v_call: TRBV19; cdr3_nt: TGTGCCAGTAGTATTTTGGGACAGGGGAGCTCCTACGAGCAGTACTTC; cdr3_aa: CASSILGQGSSYEQYF
d_call: TRBD2; clone_size: -; j_call: TRBJ2-1; v_call: TRBV19; cdr3_nt: TGTGCCAGTAGTACCCATCTCTTAGCGGGAGGAGGTAATGAGCAGTTCTTC; cdr3_aa: CASSTHLLAGGGNEQFF
d_call: TRBD1; clone_size: once; j_call: TRBJ1-2; v_call: TRBV7-9; cdr3_nt: TGTGCCAGCAGCTTATCCCTGGGACAGGCGGATGGCTACACCTTC; cdr3_aa: CASSLSLGQADGYTF